Below, 9 T cell receptor beta chains from the same sample are listed, as sequenced in a study of blood T cell repertoires in COVID-19. Sequenced by immunoSEQ multiplex PCR; TCRdb stores in-frame clones only, minus some. The data contain about 170,000 clones, around 82% of them seen just once; the ten biggest clones take up over 2.5%. Sequenced material: peripheral blood. The receptors were gathered from a human donor with acute or convalescent COVID-19. The donor label of this sample is uncertain.

This clone has just one count. V usage is TRBV18 and J usage is TRBJ2-1; 15 nucleotides align to TRBD2. This CDR3 comprises 19 residues. Germline CDR1 reads KGHSH; CDR2 reads LQKENI. J was trimmed by 1 base and V by 3 bases; bases with no gene match: 7. CDR3 residues: CASSPPGLAGGRSYNEQFF. In nucleotides, the CDR3 is TGTGCCAGCTCACCCCCGGGACTAGCGGGAGGTAGATCCTACAATGAGCAGTTCTTC.

The V and J genes are TRBV5-1 and TRBJ1-2; TRBD1 aligns across 7 bases. The germline V gene encodes CDR1 SGHRS and CDR2 YFSETQ. The CDR3 has 15 amino acids. V was pared by 2 bases and J by 6 bases, with 10 bases of the junction left unmatched. The CDR3 region has the DNA TGCGCCAGCAGCTTCTTCATGACAGGGTTAGATGGCTACACCTTC. Translated, it gives CASSFFMTGLDGYTF. Together with reference TRBV5-1 and TRBJ1-2, the CDR3 gives the full variable domain: KAGVTQTPRYLIKTRGQQVTLSCSPISGHRSVSWYQQTPGQGLQFLFEYFSETQRNKGNFPGRFSGRQFSNSRSEMNVSTLELGDSALYLCASSFFMTGLDGYTFGSGTRLTVV.

This chain joins TRBV2 and TRBJ2-4; D perhaps matches TRBD2 (6 bases). Germline loops: CDR1 SNHLY, CDR2 FYNNEI. The CDR3 loop spans 14 amino acids. Trimming stripped 3 bases from V and 6 bases from J, with 12 bases between. Here the CDR3 reads CASSDSGGGNIQYF. CDR3 DNA sequence: TGTGCCAGCAGTGATTCCGGGGGTGGAAACATTCAGTACTTC.

The chain recombines TRBV5-1 with TRBJ1-4, with a tentative D call TRBD1 (6 bases). The CDR3 extends over 14 amino acids. Trimming removed 4 bases from V and 8 bases from J, with 15 bases in between. In germline, CDR1 is SGHRS, CDR2 YFSETQ. The CDR3 sequence: CASSAGGGEEKLFF. The CDR3 DNA sequence: TGCGCCAGCAGCGCGGGAGGGGGGGAAGAAAAACTGTTTTTT.

The rearrangement links TRBV2 to TRBJ1-6, with 8 bases that match TRBD1. The CDR3 is 16 residues long. Germline V lookup: CDR1 SNHLY, CDR2 FYNNEI. Trimming removed 2 bases from V and 7 bases from J; junction bases left unmatched: 7. The DNA for the CDR3 is TGTGCCAGCAGTGAAAGAACAGGGGGACAGAATTCACCCCTCCACTTT. Amino acids: CASSERTGGQNSPLHF.

The chain employs TRBV11-2 and TRBJ1-2; TRBD1 is a possible D gene (6 bases). The CDR3 has 13 residues. Germline CDR1 and CDR2: SGHAT and FQNNGV. The germline V and J ends were trimmed by 1 base and 8 bases, with 11 bases remaining between them. The CDR3: CASSLVGAGGYTF. The CDR3 coding sequence is TGTGCCAGCAGCTTAGTGGGGGCCGGCGGCTACACCTTC.

J is TRBJ1-5 and V is TRBV27; the match to TRBD1 covers 7 bases. The trim removed 7 bases at V and 2 bases at J, leaving 5 bases unmatched. Germline CDR1 is MNHEY and CDR2 is SMNVEV (reference sequence). The CDR3 has 14 residues. The CDR3 sequence: CASTRQGGNQPQHF. The CDR3 coding sequence is TGTGCCAGCACCAGACAGGGAGGCAATCAGCCCCAGCATTTT.

The rearrangement uses TRBV30 and TRBJ1-1, with D hard to call. Per germline, CDR1 GTSNPN and CDR2 SVGIG (reference sequence). V shed 0 bases and J shed 1 base, with 9 bases lying between them. This CDR3 spans 14 amino acids. CDR3 sequence reads: CAWSVRGGNTEAFF. The CDR3 coding sequence is TGTGCCTGGAGTGTAAGAGGAGGGAACACTGAAGCTTTCTTT.

V usage is TRBV5-1 and J usage is TRBJ1-6, with D possibly matching TRBD1 (5 bases). Germline V gives CDR1 SGHRS, CDR2 YFSETQ. Trimming left V 1 base short and J 8 bases short, with 10 bases between. The CDR3 length is 14 residues. The CDR3 protein is CASSLTGVDSPLHF. CDR3 sequence (DNA): TGCGCCAGCAGCTTGACAGGTGTGGATTCACCCCTCCACTTT.